This passage covers 15 T cell receptor beta chains from one sample sequenced in a study of cytomegalovirus exposure and HLA in healthy donors. The PCR employed 60 Vbeta primers together with 13 Jbeta primers. The assay was immunoSEQ multiplex PCR, and TCRdb's table has in-frame clones only and misses some. The sample includes 150,000 to 200,000 clones, around 77% seen only once; the top ten take 2% to 2.5%. The sequenced sample was PBMCs. The source of these receptors is a woman aged 30 to 39 in good health and CMV-seropositive.

The chain recombines TRBV13 with TRBJ2-5, with 10 nucleotides matching TRBD1. Near its end, the DNA agrees better with TRBJ2-7, so the J call may be wrong. Germline CDR1 reads PRHDT; CDR2 reads FYEKMQ (reference sequence). The CDR3 sequence is 16 residues long. In DNA form, the CDR3 reads TGTGCCAGCAGCCCGGAACAGGGACAGGGGTCCTACGAGCAGTACTTC. It is translated as CASSPEQGQGSYEQYF.

The chain combines TRBV7-9 with TRBJ2-1; D is unresolved. The ends were cut back, 5 bases at V and 3 bases at J, with 5 bases in the middle. Germline CDR1 is SEHNR and CDR2 is FQNEAQ (reference sequence). This CDR3 is built from 12 residues. The CDR3 nucleotides read TGTGCCAGCAGCCTCGTCTACAATGAGCAGTTCTTC. Translation gives CASSLVYNEQFF.

This clone occurred a few times. The chain recombines TRBV6-5 with TRBJ2-4; 9 nucleotides line up with TRBD1. Germline V gene data show CDR1 as MNHEY and CDR2 as SVGAGI. V shed 5 bases and J 5 bases; nucleotides not matched to a gene: 4. There are 14 residues in the CDR3. CDR3 amino acids: CASSGTGQQNIQYF. As DNA, the CDR3 is TGTGCCAGCAGTGGGACAGGGCAGCAAAACATTCAGTACTTC.

The gene calls are TRBV11-2 and TRBJ1-4, with no clear D. Looked up from germline, CDR1 is SGHAT and CDR2 is FQNNGV. CDR3 length: 14 amino acids. The germline V and J ends were trimmed by 1 base and 11 bases, with 14 bases remaining between them. CDR3 in DNA: TGTGCCAGCAGCTTAGTAGCCGACGGAGAGAAACTGTTTTTT. Translation: CASSLVADGEKLFF. The full variable domain, rest sourced from reference TRBV11-2 and TRBJ1-4, is EAGVAQSPRYKIIEKRQSVAFWCNPISGHATLYWYQQILGQGPKLLIQFQNNGVVDDSQLPKDRFSAERLKGVDSTLKIQPAKLEDSAVYLCASSLVADGEKLFFGSGTQLSVL.

The chain combines TRBV19 with TRBJ2-3; tentatively, D is TRBD2 (5 bases). This CDR3 is built from 15 residues. The germline V gene has CDR1 LNHDA and CDR2 SQIVND (reference sequence). Trimming took 5 bases from V and 4 from J, leaving 16 bases between them. CDR3 sequence: CASSLNGMGADTQYF. The CDR3 coding sequence is TGTGCCAGTAGTTTGAACGGGATGGGCGCAGATACGCAGTATTTT.

The chain uses TRBV7-7 and TRBJ2-1; D is ambiguous. V lost 2 bases and J 4 bases, leaving 6 bases between the germline ends. Germline assignment: CDR1 SSHAT and CDR2 FNYEAQ (reference sequence). The CDR3 runs 13 residues. This chain's CDR3 is CASSLNLYNEQFF. The CDR3 DNA reads TGTGCCAGCAGCTTAAACCTATACAATGAGCAGTTCTTC.

The chain has TRBV4-1 and TRBJ2-3; 7 nucleotides match TRBD2. Germline CDR1 and CDR2: MGHRA and YSYEKL. Trimming at V came to 4 bases and at J to 0 bases, leaving 1 base not matched to a gene. CDR3 length equals 14 residues. CDR3 bases: TGCGCCAGCAGCCTAGCGGGTAGCACAGATACGCAGTATTTT. Protein product: CASSLAGSTDTQYF.

The chain employs TRBV15 and TRBJ1-1; 7 nucleotides align to TRBD1. In germline, CDR1 is LNHNV, CDR2 YYDKDF (reference sequence). V was clipped by 0 bases and J by 6 bases; unmatched bases: 7. The CDR3 sequence is 15 residues long. In DNA, the CDR3 is TGTGCCACCAGCAGAGAGAGGGGGCGGGTCTCTGAAGCTTTCTTT. This translates into CATSRERGRVSEAFF.

CDR3 loop: CASSLGGGVIQYF. Written as DNA, the CDR3 is TGTGCCAGCAGCTTAGGAGGGGGGGTCATTCAGTACTTC. V usage is TRBV7-9 and J usage is TRBJ2-4; a possible D gene is TRBD2 (7 bases). Germline-derived CDR1 and CDR2 are SEHNR and FQNEAQ (reference sequence). Trimming took off 1 base at V and 9 bases at J, with 10 bases between the two ends. This CDR3 comprises 13 residues.

Regarding this clone: At one end, the junction sequence differs from germline, possibly due to a read error. V gene TRBV30 combines with J gene TRBJ2-7; 7 bases fit TRBD2. The CDR3 is 11 amino acids. Germline V gene data show CDR1 as GTSNPN and CDR2 as SVGIG (reference sequence). CDR3 nucleotide sequence: TGCTCCGGGACTACAATGTACGAGCAGTACTTC. It is translated as CSGTTMYEQYF.

Worth noting for this clone: The junction departs from germline at one end; a sequencing error may be responsible. The chain is built from TRBV19 and TRBJ1-1, with TRBD1 matching over 7 bases. CDR1 and CDR2 from the germline V gene are LNHDA and SQIVND (reference sequence). The CDR3 totals 15 residues. This CDR3 is CASNIRGPTNTEAFF. The CDR3 coding sequence is TGTGCCAGTAATATAAGGGGGCCCACGAACACTGAAGCTTTCTTT.

In its sample, this clone was seen once. The V call is TRBV29-1, the J call TRBJ2-1; TRBD1 aligns across 10 bases. Germline trimming cut 7 bases from V and 6 bases from J; bases unmatched to any gene: 3. The CDR3 consists of 12 residues. Germline V CDR1 and CDR2: SQVTM, ANQGSEA. This chain's CDR3 is CSARTGGNEQFF. The CDR3 nucleotides are TGCAGCGCCCGGACAGGGGGCAATGAGCAGTTCTTC.

This clone occurred a few times. CDR3 amino acids: CSSRERNTGELFF. DNA of the CDR3: TGCAGCTCGAGGGAAAGAAACACCGGGGAGCTGTTTTTT. The chain recombines TRBV29-1 with TRBJ2-2, with D maybe TRBD2 (5 bases). The germline V and J ends were trimmed by 8 bases and 2 bases, with 12 bases remaining between them. The V gene's germline CDR1 is SQVTM and CDR2 ANQGSEA. The CDR3 is 13 residues long.

This rearrangement joins TRBV30 to TRBJ1-6, with 7 bases aligning to TRBD1. The CDR3 consists of 13 residues. V lost 8 bases, J lost 9 bases, and 10 bases stayed unmatched. The germline V gene has CDR1 GTSNPN and CDR2 SVGIG (reference sequence). The CDR3: CAGNDRVTSPLHF. CDR3 bases: TGTGCCGGAAATGACAGGGTAACTTCACCCCTCCACTTT.

The V gene is TRBV5-6, the J gene TRBJ2-7; D may be TRBD1 (5 bases). V lost 5 bases to trimming and J lost 6 bases, with 15 bases between them. Germline CDR1 SGHDT, CDR2 YYEEEE. The CDR3 runs 13 residues. CDR3 DNA sequence: TGTGCCAGCAGACTTGGGGCCTTTGGCGAGCAGTACTTC. Amino acids: CASRLGAFGEQYF. The full variable domain, rest sourced from reference TRBV5-6 and TRBJ2-7, is DAGVTQSPTHLIKTRGQQVTLRCSPKSGHDTVSWYQQALGQGPQFIFQYYEEEERQRGNFPDRFSGHQFPNYSSELNVNALLLGDSALYLCASRLGAFGEQYFGPGTRLTVT.